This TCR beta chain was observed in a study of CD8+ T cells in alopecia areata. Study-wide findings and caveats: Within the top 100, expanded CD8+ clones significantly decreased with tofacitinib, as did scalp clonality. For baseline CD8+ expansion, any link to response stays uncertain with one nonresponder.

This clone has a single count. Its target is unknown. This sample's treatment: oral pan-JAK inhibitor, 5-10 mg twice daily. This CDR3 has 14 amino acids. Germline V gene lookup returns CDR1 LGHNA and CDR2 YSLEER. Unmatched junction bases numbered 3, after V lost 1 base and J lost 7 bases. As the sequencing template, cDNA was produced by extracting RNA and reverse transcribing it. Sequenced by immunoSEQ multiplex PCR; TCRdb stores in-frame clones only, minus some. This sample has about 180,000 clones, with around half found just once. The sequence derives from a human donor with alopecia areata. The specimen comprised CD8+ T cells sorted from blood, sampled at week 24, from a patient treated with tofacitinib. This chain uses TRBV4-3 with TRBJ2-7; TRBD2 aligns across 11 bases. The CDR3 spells CASSQVAGGREQYF. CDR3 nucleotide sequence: TGCGCCAGCAGCCAAGTAGCGGGGGGGCGAGAGCAGTACTTC.